This entry features one TCR beta chain sequence. The antigen is unknown. The method was immunoSEQ multiplex PCR; TCRdb's version includes in-frame clones alone and lacks a portion of them. The sample carries over 100,000 clones, 90% to 95% recorded once. This sample was taken from a study of OX40 agonist ivuxolimab in advanced cancers. About the study: Patients' therapy was ivuxolimab, an antibody that acts as an agonist of OX40 (CD134).

Whole-study results and caveats: The study observed clonal expansion of CD4+ and CD8+ blood T cells by week 6 at 0.1 to 3.0 mg/kg.

From germline, CDR1 is SNHLY and CDR2 FYNNEI. CDR3 length: 15 amino acids. Trimming shortened V by 6 bases and J by 1 base, and 15 bases separated the two germline ends. This chain connects TRBV2 to TRBJ1-1, with D possibly being TRBD1 (5 bases). The specimen comprised CD4+ or CD8+ T cells sorted from blood, sampled in a trial of the OX40 agonist ivuxolimab. The origin of this receptor is an adult with an advanced solid tumor such as melanoma, head and neck, liver or kidney cancer. This CDR3 is CASRWQGSANTEAFF. CDR3 bases: TGTGCCAGCAGGTGGCAGGGCAGCGCGAACACTGAAGCTTTCTTT.